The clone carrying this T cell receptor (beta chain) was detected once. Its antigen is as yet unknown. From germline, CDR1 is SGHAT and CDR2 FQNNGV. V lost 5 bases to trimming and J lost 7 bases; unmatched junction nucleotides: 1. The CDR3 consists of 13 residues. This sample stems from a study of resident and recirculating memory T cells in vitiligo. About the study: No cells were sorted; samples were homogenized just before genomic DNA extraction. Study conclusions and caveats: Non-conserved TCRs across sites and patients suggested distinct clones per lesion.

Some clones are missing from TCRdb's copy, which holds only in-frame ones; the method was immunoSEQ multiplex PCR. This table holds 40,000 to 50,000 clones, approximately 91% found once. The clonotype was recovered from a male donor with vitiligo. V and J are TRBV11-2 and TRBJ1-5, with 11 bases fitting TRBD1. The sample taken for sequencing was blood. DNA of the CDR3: TGTGCCAGCAGCCGGGACAGGGGGCAGCCCCAGCATTTT. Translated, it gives CASSRDRGQPQHF. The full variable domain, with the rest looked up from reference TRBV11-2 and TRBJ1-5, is EAGVAQSPRYKIIEKRQSVAFWCNPISGHATLYWYQQILGQGPKLLIQFQNNGVVDDSQLPKDRFSAERLKGVDSTLKIQPAKLEDSAVYLCASSRDRGQPQHFGDGTRLSIL.